This entry lists 5 T cell receptor beta chains sequenced from one sample in a study of radiotherapy plus CTLA-4 blockade in lung cancer. The repertoire was sequenced with immunoSEQ multiplex PCR; TCRdb's copy has only in-frame clones and lacks some. The repertoire holds roughly 35,000 clones, with around 75% as singletons. Specimen: peripheral blood, collected from a patient treated with radiotherapy plus ipilimumab. The receptors stem from a human donor with non-small cell lung cancer that progressed on radiotherapy plus ipilimumab.

This rearrangement joins TRBV28 to TRBJ2-3, with D perhaps TRBD2 (6 bases). With 5 bases removed from V and 0 bases from J, the gap between germline ends came to 9 bases. The CDR3 spans 14 residues. Germline V lookup: CDR1 MDHEN, CDR2 SYDVKM. CDR3 sequence reads: CASSPAGSTDTQYF. CDR3 sequence (DNA): TGTGCCAGCAGTCCAGCGGGCAGCACAGATACGCAGTATTTT. Full variable domain (outside the CDR3, taken from reference TRBV28 and TRBJ2-3): DVKVTQSSRYLVKRTGEKVFLECVQDMDHENMFWYRQDPGLGLRLIYFSYDVKMKEKGDIPEGYSVSREKKERFSLILESASTNQTSMYLCASSPAGSTDTQYFGPGTRLTVL.

The chain uses TRBV27 and TRBJ2-1; D gene uncertain. V lost 0 bases, J lost 4 bases, and 13 bases lay in between. The CDR3 totals 16 residues. The germline CDR1 and CDR2 sequences are MNHEY and SMNVEV (reference sequence). The CDR3 DNA reads as TGTGCCAGCAGTTTATCCACAGTGTTTATATACAATGAGCAGTTCTTC. It yields the protein CASSLSTVFIYNEQFF.

J is TRBJ2-3 and V is TRBV29-1; D possibly corresponds to TRBD2 (6 bases). The germline V gene has CDR1 SQVTM and CDR2 ANQGSEA. V was cut by 8 bases and J by 0 bases, with 12 bases left in between. The CDR3 runs 13 residues. The CDR3 DNA is TGCAGCCTCACGGGGGAGAGCACAGATACGCAGTATTTT. This encodes CSLTGESTDTQYF.

J is TRBJ2-7 and V is TRBV27; 7 bases are a match to TRBD1. The ends lost 2 bases at V and 6 bases at J; junction bases unmatched: 10. CDR1 is MNHEY and CDR2 is SMNVEV in the germline V gene (reference sequence). CDR3 length: 15 amino acids. The CDR3 nucleotides read TGTGCCAGCAGTTTAAAATGGGACAGAAACCCCGAGCAGTACTTC. Translating gives CASSLKWDRNPEQYF.

This clone was seen a handful of times. The chain has TRBV28 and TRBJ2-3, with 11 bases fitting TRBD2. The germline V gene encodes CDR1 MDHEN and CDR2 SYDVKM. CDR3 length: 17 residues. The V segment lost 6 bases and the J segment 2 bases; nucleotides outside the gene matches: 10. The CDR3 is CASSPGVAGGPTDTQYF. The CDR3 DNA follows: TGTGCCAGCAGCCCGGGGGTAGCGGGAGGGCCCACAGATACGCAGTATTTT.